The 32 T cell receptor beta chains in this list originate from one sample, sequenced in a study of shared clonotypes between healthy human individuals. TCRdb keeps only in-frame clones here, not all; method: immunoSEQ multiplex PCR. The sample includes some 1 million clones, roughly 70% of them seen just once. Source material: memory CD4+ T cells sorted from blood. Subset described: CD45RA-negative fraction. These receptors all stem from a man aged 18 to 30 in good health.

CDR3 in amino acids: CASSPGTALGAFF. CDR3 bases: TGTGCCAGCAGTCCCGGGACAGCCCTAGGAGCTTTCTTT. The chain uses TRBV5-4 and TRBJ1-1; 7 bases are a match to TRBD1. Germline values: CDR1 SGHNT, CDR2 YYREEE (reference sequence). This CDR3 has 13 residues. Trimming took 5 bases from V and 10 from J; bases not matched to a gene: 11.

The chain recombines TRBV30 with TRBJ2-2; 10 bases agree with TRBD2. CDR1 GTSNPN and CDR2 SVGIG come from the germline V gene (reference sequence). The CDR3 is 16 residues long. The V gene end was trimmed by 4 bases and the J gene end by 1 base; junction bases not matched to a gene: 6. CDR3 loop: CAWMEGLAVNTGELFF. CDR3 nucleotide sequence: TGTGCCTGGATGGAAGGACTAGCGGTGAACACCGGGGAGCTGTTTTTT.

The chain is built from TRBV6-6 and TRBJ2-1; the D is unclear. Looked up from germline, CDR1 is MNHNY and CDR2 is SVGAGI (reference sequence). The ends were cut back, 6 bases at V and 3 bases at J, with 6 bases in the middle. CDR3 length: 12 amino acids. For the CDR3, the DNA is TGTGCCAGCAGAACCGTCTACAATGAGCAGTTCTTC. It specifies CASRTVYNEQFF.

This clone has a handful of counts. The chain combines TRBV6-5 with TRBJ1-1; no firm D call. Germline V CDR1 and CDR2: MNHEY, SVGAGI. The CDR3 is made up of 13 amino acids. V lost 6 bases and J lost 5, with 13 bases in between. The CDR3 DNA reads as TGTGCCAGCAGACGGACCGTTAGGACTGAAGCTTTCTTT. Residues: CASRRTVRTEAFF.

The CDR3 DNA sequence: TGTGCCAGCAGTTTATCGAATAACCCCCCAGAGACCCAGTACTTC. Residues: CASSLSNNPPETQYF. This chain uses TRBV27 with TRBJ2-5; D gene unclear. Germline V CDR1 and CDR2: MNHEY, SMNVEV (reference sequence). Trimming cost V 0 bases and J 4 bases, with 12 bases left between them. The CDR3 runs 15 residues.

The gene calls are TRBV15 and TRBJ2-2; possible D gene TRBD2, 5 bases. CDR1 and CDR2 (germline): LNHNV, YYDKDF (reference sequence). Trimming cost V 9 bases and J 5 bases, with 16 bases left between them. This CDR3 comprises 14 residues. This chain's CDR3 is CATRAELPTGELFF. The CDR3 nucleotides read TGTGCCACGCGAGCGGAGCTCCCTACCGGGGAGCTGTTTTTT.

The table lists this clone with a few counts. The gene calls are TRBV18 and TRBJ2-1; no clear D. Trimming removed 0 bases from V and 4 bases from J, with 13 bases in between. This CDR3 comprises 16 residues. The germline CDR1 and CDR2 sequences are KGHSH and LQKENI. The DNA of the CDR3 is TGTGCCAGCTCACCACCCCTGCTTTCCCTATACAATGAGCAGTTCTTC. It codes for CASSPPLLSLYNEQFF.

The rearrangement uses TRBV5-1 and TRBJ2-1, with a tentative D call TRBD1 (6 bases). Deletions cut 4 bases from V and 9 bases from J, with 14 bases between. The CDR3 contains 13 residues. Germline CDR1 and CDR2: SGHRS and YFSETQ. The CDR3 DNA follows: TGCGCCAGCAGCCCCCGGGACAAAGGTGAGCAGTTCTTC. This sequence encodes CASSPRDKGEQFF.

This clone came up once. The identical CDR3 is also encoded by other nucleotide sequences in the sample. The chain links TRBV7-9 to TRBJ1-1; a possible D gene is TRBD1 (5 bases). This CDR3 region has 14 residues. Looked up from germline, CDR1 is SEHNR and CDR2 is FQNEAQ (reference sequence). V was pared by 5 bases and J by 0 bases, with 10 bases between. Written as DNA, the CDR3 is TGTGCCAGCAGCAGGGGACCCATGAACACTGAAGCTTTCTTT. Translation gives CASSRGPMNTEAFF.

The table lists this clone with a few counts. V usage is TRBV20-1 and J usage is TRBJ1-1, with 8 bases that match TRBD1. J gave up 9 bases and V 6 bases, and 6 bases lay outside the gene matches. This CDR3 region has 11 residues. Germline V lookup: CDR1 DFQATT, CDR2 SNEGSKA (reference sequence). The CDR3 nucleotides read TGCAGTGCAATGGACAGGGAGAAAGCTTTCTTT. Translated: CSAMDREKAFF.

J is TRBJ1-5 and V is TRBV28, with D unresolved. Germline V gene lookup returns CDR1 MDHEN and CDR2 SYDVKM. Trimming pared 2 bases from V and 0 bases from J, leaving 14 bases between. The CDR3 totals 17 residues. The CDR3 sequence: CASSLAAGYNSNQPQHF. CDR3 in DNA: TGTGCCAGCAGTTTAGCGGCAGGTTATAATAGCAATCAGCCCCAGCATTTT. Together with reference TRBV28 and TRBJ1-5, the CDR3 gives the full variable domain: DVKVTQSSRYLVKRTGEKVFLECVQDMDHENMFWYRQDPGLGLRLIYFSYDVKMKEKGDIPEGYSVSREKKERFSLILESASTNQTSMYLCASSLAAGYNSNQPQHFGDGTRLSIL.

The gene calls are TRBV6-5 and TRBJ2-7, with D possibly being TRBD1 or TRBD2 (5 bases each). The CDR3 is 16 residues long. V was pared by 4 bases and J by 3 bases, with 19 bases between. Germline lookup yields CDR1 MNHEY and CDR2 SVGAGI. This chain's CDR3 is CASSFSGWDGFYEQYF. The CDR3 region has the DNA TGTGCCAGCAGTTTCTCCGGCTGGGACGGATTCTACGAGCAGTACTTC.

The V and J genes are TRBV7-3 and TRBJ1-6, with 7 bases lining up with TRBD1. V shed 2 bases and J 9 bases; nucleotides not matched to a gene: 7. Germline CDR1 and CDR2: SGHTA and FQGTGA. CDR3 length: 15 amino acids. The CDR3 sequence: CASSLERQGVSPLHF. Here the CDR3 DNA reads TGTGCCAGCAGCTTAGAGCGGCAGGGGGTTTCACCCCTCCACTTT.

This clone was counted only a few times. V usage is TRBV6-5 and J usage is TRBJ1-6; D not resolved. Germline V gives CDR1 MNHEY, CDR2 SVGAGI. V lost 6 bases and J lost 9, with 12 bases in between. CDR3 length: 13 residues. The CDR3 protein is CASRPTTGSPLHF. CDR3 in DNA: TGTGCCAGCAGACCAACGACCGGTTCACCCCTCCACTTT.

V gene TRBV7-2 combines with J gene TRBJ1-2; TRBD1 agrees at 12 bases. V lost 5 bases, J lost 7 bases, and 11 bases stayed unmatched. The CDR3 loop spans 16 amino acids. Germline loops: CDR1 SGHTA, CDR2 FQGNSA. CDR3 coding DNA: TGTGCCAGCAGCCCAATGAGGTCGGGACAGGGGGCTGGCTACACCTTC. Its protein is CASSPMRSGQGAGYTF.

The chain combines TRBV2 with TRBJ2-1; TRBD1 aligns across 8 bases. V was clipped by 5 bases and J by 5 bases; unmatched bases: 8. Germline CDR1 SNHLY, CDR2 FYNNEI. The CDR3 sequence is 15 residues long. The CDR3, as DNA: TGTGCCAGCAGTCCTACAGGGGGGTTCGACAATGAGCAGTTCTTC. Protein product: CASSPTGGFDNEQFF. Full variable domain (missing parts from reference TRBV2 and TRBJ2-1): EPEVTQTPSHQVTQMGQEVILRCVPISNHLYFYWYRQILGQKVEFLVSFYNNEISEKSEIFDDQFSVERPDGSNFTLKIRSTKLEDSAMYFCASSPTGGFDNEQFFGPGTRLTVL.

The genes are TRBV5-1 and TRBJ2-1, with 11 nucleotides matching TRBD2. CDR3 length: 15 residues. Germline-derived CDR1 and CDR2 are SGHRS and YFSETQ. The V and J ends lost 7 bases and 4 bases, in that order; junction bases with no gene match: 7. DNA of the CDR3: TGCGCCAGCCAAACTAGCGGGAGTATTTACAATGAGCAGTTCTTC. Translation gives CASQTSGSIYNEQFF.

The V gene is TRBV4-2, the J gene TRBJ2-2, with 9 nucleotides matching TRBD2. From germline, CDR1 is LGHNA and CDR2 YNFKEQ. This CDR3 is 17 amino acids long. The V and J ends lost 4 bases and 4 bases, in that order; junction bases with no gene match: 10. As DNA, the CDR3 is TGTGCCAGCAGCCCTCGAGCGGGGGGTCAACGCACCGGGGAGCTGTTTTTT. Its translation is CASSPRAGGQRTGELFF.

This chain joins TRBV19 and TRBJ1-6; D possibly corresponds to TRBD1 (5 bases). Per the germline V gene, CDR1 is LNHDA and CDR2 is SQIVND (reference sequence). This CDR3 has 14 residues. Trimming removed 6 bases from V and 10 bases from J, with 16 bases in between. CDR3 in amino acids: CASRGRGGQSPLHF. CDR3 in DNA: TGTGCCAGTAGGGGACGGGGGGGTCAGTCACCCCTCCACTTT.

This chain links TRBV6-5 with TRBJ1-1; unclear D gene. This CDR3 region has 13 residues. CDR1 MNHEY and CDR2 SVGAGI come from the germline V gene. The V and J ends lost 6 bases and 1 base respectively, with 9 bases between them. The CDR3 here is CASRPGGNTEAFF. CDR3 nucleotides: TGTGCCAGCAGACCTGGCGGGAACACTGAAGCTTTCTTT.

The chain combines TRBV10-3 with TRBJ2-7, with 8 bases fitting TRBD1. The junction had 14 bases not matched to a gene; V was cut back by 4 bases and J by 9 bases. Germline CDR1 reads ENHRY; CDR2 reads SYGVKD. The CDR3 is 15 residues long. In DNA form, the CDR3 reads TGTGCCATCAGTGTTGGGGGACAGGAGCGTCTTGGGCAGTACTTC. Encoded protein: CAISVGGQERLGQYF.

The chain has TRBV7-2 and TRBJ1-5; no definite D call. The CDR3 contains 14 residues. The V gene lost 5 bases and the J gene lost 4 bases, with 12 bases spanning the gap. Germline V CDR1 and CDR2: SGHTA, FQGNSA. The CDR3 region is CASSPSGRNQPQHF. In nucleotides, the CDR3 is TGTGCCAGCAGCCCGTCTGGGCGGAATCAGCCCCAGCATTTT.

The chain employs TRBV6-5 and TRBJ2-5; D unclear. V gave up 2 bases and J gave up 5 bases, with 9 bases separating them. The germline CDR1 and CDR2 sequences are MNHEY and SVGAGI. The CDR3 is made up of 13 amino acids. CDR3 sequence reads: CASSYGVRETQYF. The CDR3 coding sequence is TGTGCCAGCAGTTACGGGGTCAGGGAGACCCAGTACTTC.

A word on this clone: A much larger clone differs by one base, so this may be a read error. This CDR3 is also generated by other DNA sequences in the sample. The chain has TRBV7-3 and TRBJ1-1, with a tentative D call TRBD1 (5 bases). Germline V gives CDR1 SGHTA, CDR2 FQGTGA. Trimming took 3 bases from V and 1 from J, leaving 6 bases between them. The CDR3 sequence is 13 residues long. CDR3 region: CASSFQGNTEAFF. CDR3 DNA sequence: TGTGCCAGCAGCTTCCAGGGGAACACTGAAGCTTTCTTT.

This clone was picked up a small number of times. This chain joins TRBV5-4 and TRBJ1-2; D gene unclear. Trimming cost V 3 bases and J 1 base, with 10 bases left between them. The CDR3 runs 14 residues. Germline values: CDR1 SGHNT, CDR2 YYREEE (reference sequence). CDR3 sequence: CASSSRTDNYGYTF. The CDR3 DNA reads TGTGCCAGCAGCTCAAGAACAGATAACTATGGCTACACCTTC.

This rearrangement joins TRBV6-5 to TRBJ1-4; 7 positions agree with TRBD1. The junction had 3 bases not matched to a gene; V was cut back by 3 bases and J by 5 bases. There are 14 residues in the CDR3. The germline gives CDR1 MNHEY, CDR2 SVGAGI. DNA for the CDR3: TGTGCCAGCAGTTATTCCAGGGGGAATGAAAAACTGTTTTTT. It codes for CASSYSRGNEKLFF.

This rearrangement joins TRBV7-8 to TRBJ2-3, with 14 bases identical to TRBD2. CDR3 length: 16 residues. Germline CDR1 is SGHVS and CDR2 is FQNEAQ. After removal of 4 bases from V and 6 bases from J, the junction contained 6 bases not matched to a gene. CDR3 bases: TGTGCCAGCAGCTGGGGACTAGCGGGAGATTGGGATACGCAGTATTTT. Encoded protein: CASSWGLAGDWDTQYF. The variable domain in full, with the rest retrieved from reference TRBV7-8 and TRBJ2-3, is GAGVSQSPRYKVAKRGQDVALRCDPISGHVSLFWYQQALGQGPEFLTYFQNEAQLDKSGLPSDRFFAERPEGSVSTLKIQRTQQEDSAVYLCASSWGLAGDWDTQYFGPGTRLTVL.

The chain couples TRBV7-8 to TRBJ2-5; D remains unclear. CDR1 is SGHVS and CDR2 is FQNEAQ in the germline V gene. This CDR3 region has 17 residues. Trimming left V 2 bases short and J 4 bases short, with 20 bases between. The CDR3: CASSLSRKGKFVETQYF. The CDR3 DNA reads TGTGCCAGCAGCTTATCCAGGAAGGGCAAATTCGTAGAGACCCAGTACTTC. The full variable domain, rest sourced from reference TRBV7-8 and TRBJ2-5, is GAGVSQSPRYKVAKRGQDVALRCDPISGHVSLFWYQQALGQGPEFLTYFQNEAQLDKSGLPSDRFFAERPEGSVSTLKIQRTQQEDSAVYLCASSLSRKGKFVETQYFGPGTRLLVL.

This clone came up a few times. The V and J genes are TRBV4-1 and TRBJ2-7, with 10 positions matching TRBD2. Germline CDR1 MGHRA, CDR2 YSYEKL. V dropped 1 base and J dropped 2; count of bases not matched to a gene: 2. The CDR3 consists of 15 residues. CDR3 loop: CASSQVTSGTYEQYF. In nucleotides, the CDR3 is TGCGCCAGCAGCCAAGTAACTAGCGGGACCTACGAGCAGTACTTC.

This clone was detected only a few times. V usage is TRBV7-2 and J usage is TRBJ1-1; D remains unclear. V lost 4 bases and J lost 1, with 10 bases in between. This CDR3 is built from 14 residues. Germline V gene lookup returns CDR1 SGHTA and CDR2 FQGNSA. The CDR3: CASSSRGRNTEAFF. CDR3 in DNA: TGTGCCAGCAGCTCGAGAGGGAGGAACACTGAAGCTTTCTTT.

This chain uses TRBV6-5 with TRBJ1-1; D not certain. V shed 6 bases and J shed 4 bases, with 15 bases lying between them. The germline V gene encodes CDR1 MNHEY and CDR2 SVGAGI. The CDR3 is 14 residues long. The CDR3 loop is CASSPQGRLTEAFF. CDR3 DNA: TGTGCCAGCAGCCCCCAAGGAAGGCTCACTGAAGCTTTCTTT.

This chain connects TRBV2 to TRBJ2-1, with 7 positions matching TRBD1. The CDR3 consists of 13 residues. Germline CDR1 is SNHLY and CDR2 is FYNNEI. The J segment lost 6 bases and the V segment lost 7 bases, leaving 6 bases of the junction unmatched. The DNA of the CDR3 is TGTGCCAGCACCCCTGACAGGGTCAATGAGCAGTTCTTC. Amino acids: CASTPDRVNEQFF.